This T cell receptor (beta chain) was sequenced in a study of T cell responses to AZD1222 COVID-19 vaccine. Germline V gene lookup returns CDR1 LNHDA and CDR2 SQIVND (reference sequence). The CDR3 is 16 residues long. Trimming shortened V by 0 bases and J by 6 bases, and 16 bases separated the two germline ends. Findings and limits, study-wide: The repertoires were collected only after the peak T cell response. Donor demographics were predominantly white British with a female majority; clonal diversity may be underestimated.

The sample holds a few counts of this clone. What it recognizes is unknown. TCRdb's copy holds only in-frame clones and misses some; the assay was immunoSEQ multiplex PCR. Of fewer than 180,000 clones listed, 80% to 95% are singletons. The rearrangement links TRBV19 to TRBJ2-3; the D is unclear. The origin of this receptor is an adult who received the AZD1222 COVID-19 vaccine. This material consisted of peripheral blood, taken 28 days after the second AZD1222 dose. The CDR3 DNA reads TGTGCCAGTAGTATAGACCACAGCTCCAGCCTGGATACGCAGTATTTT. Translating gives CASSIDHSSSLDTQYF.